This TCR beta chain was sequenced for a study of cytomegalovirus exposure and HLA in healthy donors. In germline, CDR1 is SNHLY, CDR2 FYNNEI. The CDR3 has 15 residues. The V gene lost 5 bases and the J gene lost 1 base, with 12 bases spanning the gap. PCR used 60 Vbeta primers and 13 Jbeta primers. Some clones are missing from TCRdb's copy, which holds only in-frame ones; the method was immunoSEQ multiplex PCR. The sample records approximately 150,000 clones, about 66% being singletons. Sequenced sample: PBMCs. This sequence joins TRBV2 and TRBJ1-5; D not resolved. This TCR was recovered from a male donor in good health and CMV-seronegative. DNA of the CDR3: TGTGCCAGCAGTCCGGGAGGTGGGAGCAATCAGCCCCAGCATTTT. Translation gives CASSPGGGSNQPQHF.